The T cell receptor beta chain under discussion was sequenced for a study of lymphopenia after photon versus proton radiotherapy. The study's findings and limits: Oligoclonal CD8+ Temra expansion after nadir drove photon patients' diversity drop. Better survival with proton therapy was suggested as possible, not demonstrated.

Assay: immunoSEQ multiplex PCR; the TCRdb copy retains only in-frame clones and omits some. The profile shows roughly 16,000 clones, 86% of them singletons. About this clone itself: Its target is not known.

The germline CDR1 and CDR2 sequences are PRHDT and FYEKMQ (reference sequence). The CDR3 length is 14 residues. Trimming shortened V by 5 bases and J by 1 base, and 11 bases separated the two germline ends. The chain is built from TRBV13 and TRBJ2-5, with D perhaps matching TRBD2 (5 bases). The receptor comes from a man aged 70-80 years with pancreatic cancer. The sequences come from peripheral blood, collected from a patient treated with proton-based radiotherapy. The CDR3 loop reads CASSGWGVQETQYF. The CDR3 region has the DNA TGTGCCAGCAGCGGTTGGGGAGTCCAAGAGACCCAGTACTTC.